The 28 T cell receptor beta chains below all came from one sample that was sequenced in a study of shared clonotypes between healthy human individuals. Measured with immunoSEQ multiplex PCR; TCRdb has only the in-frame clones, and not every one. The data hold around 700,000 clones, with 60% to 80% observed a single time. Sequencing was performed on memory CD4+ T cells sorted from blood. Subset reported: CD45RA-negative fraction. The receptors were gathered from a woman in her twenties or thirties in good health.

The rearrangement links TRBV5-1 to TRBJ2-5; D is uncertain. The CDR3 is 13 amino acids. Trimming cost V 0 bases and J 2 bases, with 5 bases left between them. Looked up from germline, CDR1 is SGHRS and CDR2 is YFSETQ. The CDR3 protein is CASSLVAQETQYF. The CDR3, as DNA: TGCGCCAGCAGCTTGGTTGCGCAAGAGACCCAGTACTTC.

This chain connects TRBV6-5 to TRBJ2-1; D gene ambiguous. The CDR3 totals 13 residues. Trimming shortened V by 8 bases and J by 9 bases, and 17 bases separated the two germline ends. Germline-derived CDR1 and CDR2 are MNHEY and SVGAGI. The CDR3 DNA sequence: TGTGCCAGCGCCGGGCGTAGTCCCTCTGAGCAGTTCTTC. It specifies CASAGRSPSEQFF.

J is TRBJ1-4 and V is TRBV27, with D hard to call. The length of the CDR3 is 12 residues. Germline V lookup: CDR1 MNHEY, CDR2 SMNVEV (reference sequence). Deletions cut 5 bases from V and 2 bases from J, with 3 bases between. In DNA, the CDR3 is TGTGCCAGCAGTCCTACTAATGAAAAACTGTTTTTT. It specifies CASSPTNEKLFF.

This clone was picked up a small number of times. The same CDR3 arises from other DNA sequences in this sample as well. CDR3 coding DNA: TGTGCCAGCAGTTTATTAGGGACTGGGGCCAACGTCCTGACTTTC. As protein: CASSLLGTGANVLTF. The gene calls are TRBV28 and TRBJ2-6, with D unclear. CDR3 length: 15 residues. Trimming stripped 1 base from V and 2 bases from J, with 6 bases between. Germline-derived CDR1 and CDR2 are MDHEN and SYDVKM.

The count of this clone is one. The chain joins TRBV7-9 to TRBJ2-7; 9 bases map to TRBD1. The CDR3 is 19 amino acids. With 5 bases clipped from V and 5 bases from J, the junction kept 22 bases outside the gene matches. Per the germline V gene, CDR1 is SEHNR and CDR2 is FQNEAQ (reference sequence). Here the CDR3 DNA reads TGTGCCAGCAGCCGGGGTGACAGGGGGATAGGGAGCCGTTCGGACGAGCAGTACTTC. Its protein is CASSRGDRGIGSRSDEQYF. Filled out from reference TRBV7-9 and TRBJ2-7, the complete variable domain reads DTGVSQNPRHKITKRGQNVTFRCDPISEHNRLYWYRQTLGQGPEFLTYFQNEAQLEKSRLLSDRFSAERPKGSFSTLEIQRTEQGDSAMYLCASSRGDRGIGSRSDEQYFGPGTRLTVT.

The V call is TRBV27, the J call TRBJ1-5, with D hard to call. The V gene's germline CDR1 is MNHEY and CDR2 SMNVEV (reference sequence). The V end was cut by 5 bases, the J end by 3 bases, with 8 bases between. CDR3 length: 13 residues. The CDR3 spells CASSHYPNQPQHF. CDR3 coding DNA: TGTGCCAGCAGTCACTATCCCAATCAGCCCCAGCATTTT.

This chain uses TRBV6-4 with TRBJ2-3, with 7 positions matching TRBD2. Germline V gene sequence: CDR1 MRHNA, CDR2 SNTAGT. This CDR3 is 14 amino acids long. The V segment lost 5 bases and the J segment 4 bases; nucleotides outside the gene matches: 6. The CDR3 bases are TGTGCCAGCAGTTCAGACGGGAGGTCAGATACGCAGTATTTT. Protein sequence: CASSSDGRSDTQYF.

This chain uses TRBV27 with TRBJ2-2; TRBD1 is a possible D gene (5 bases). V dropped 5 bases and J dropped 0 bases, with 13 bases sitting between them. Germline values: CDR1 MNHEY, CDR2 SMNVEV (reference sequence). The CDR3 covers 16 residues. The CDR3 DNA is TGTGCCAGCAGTCCCGTAGGCAGGGCGAACACCGGGGAGCTGTTTTTT. Translation gives CASSPVGRANTGELFF.

The DNA for the CDR3 is TGTGCCAGCAGTTACTCTAGCGGGAGTGGGTACGAGCAGTACTTC. Translated: CASSYSSGSGYEQYF. V is TRBV6-5 and J is TRBJ2-7, with 9 bases lining up with TRBD2. The germline CDR1 and CDR2 sequences are MNHEY and SVGAGI. The CDR3 has 15 amino acids. V was pared by 0 bases and J by 4 bases, with 4 bases of the junction left unmatched.

To note about this clone: This CDR3 is also generated by other DNA sequences in the sample. This chain joins TRBV18 and TRBJ1-2, with no clear D. V shed 3 bases and J shed 3 bases, with 8 bases lying between them. Germline V gene lookup returns CDR1 KGHSH and CDR2 LQKENI. CDR3 length: 13 amino acids. The CDR3 region is CASSPDGDYGYTF. DNA of the CDR3: TGTGCCAGCTCACCTGATGGGGACTATGGCTACACCTTC.

In nucleotides, the CDR3 is TGTGCCAGTCATGGGGGTATTCTAGCGGGAGGAGATACGCAGTATTTT. It is translated as CASHGGILAGGDTQYF. The rearrangement uses TRBV2 and TRBJ2-3; 11 nucleotides align to TRBD2. Germline CDR1 and CDR2: SNHLY and FYNNEI. V was pared by 9 bases and J by 5 bases, with 13 bases of the junction left unmatched. There are 16 residues in the CDR3.

The chain has TRBV18 and TRBJ1-5, with no clear D. V lost 6 bases, J lost 1 base, and 16 bases lay in between. This CDR3 comprises 16 residues. Germline V gives CDR1 KGHSH, CDR2 LQKENI. The CDR3 reads CASSEGLEVSNQPQHF. CDR3 DNA: TGTGCCAGCTCGGAAGGACTAGAAGTAAGCAATCAGCCCCAGCATTTT.

The chain employs TRBV19 and TRBJ2-7; D gene ambiguous. There are 13 residues in the CDR3. Looked up from germline, CDR1 is LNHDA and CDR2 is SQIVND (reference sequence). Between the trimmed V and J ends, which lost 4 bases and 0 bases, there was a span of 7 bases. The CDR3: CASSKGISYEQYF. DNA of the CDR3: TGTGCCAGTAGTAAGGGTATCTCCTACGAGCAGTACTTC.

The chain uses TRBV30 and TRBJ1-2, with TRBD1 identical over 8 bases. V dropped 1 base and J dropped 6; count of bases not matched to a gene: 1. This CDR3 has 12 amino acids. The V gene's germline CDR1 is GTSNPN and CDR2 SVGIG (reference sequence). CDR3 sequence: CAWSGTGHGYTF. The DNA of the CDR3 is TGTGCCTGGAGTGGGACAGGGCATGGCTACACCTTC.

The rearrangement uses TRBV28 and TRBJ2-7, with D maybe TRBD1 (5 bases). With 1 base removed from V and 2 bases from J, the gap between germline ends came to 21 bases. Germline CDR1 reads MDHEN; CDR2 reads SYDVKM. The CDR3 is made up of 18 amino acids. For the CDR3, the DNA is TGTGCCAGCAGTTTATCCATTGTACTTAAACAGGCAGCCTACGAGCAGTACTTC. Protein product: CASSLSIVLKQAAYEQYF.

The chain is built from TRBV5-1 and TRBJ2-1; possibly TRBD1 or TRBD2 for D (5 bases each). Germline CDR1 is SGHRS and CDR2 is YFSETQ. V lost 2 bases, J lost 2 bases, and 14 bases lay in between. The CDR3 has 16 residues. The CDR3 DNA follows: TGCGCCAGCAGCTTTGGAGGAGAGGGGCCCTACAATGAGCAGTTCTTC. Amino acid sequence: CASSFGGEGPYNEQFF. Supplemented by reference TRBV5-1 and TRBJ2-1, the full variable domain reads KAGVTQTPRYLIKTRGQQVTLSCSPISGHRSVSWYQQTPGQGLQFLFEYFSETQRNKGNFPGRFSGRQFSNSRSEMNVSTLELGDSALYLCASSFGGEGPYNEQFFGPGTRLTVL.

The chain is built from TRBV28 and TRBJ1-2; D is perhaps TRBD1 (5 bases). The CDR3 sequence is 15 residues long. Germline V gene sequence: CDR1 MDHEN, CDR2 SYDVKM. V was pared by 6 bases and J by 5 bases, with 19 bases between. The CDR3 DNA sequence: TGTGCCAGCAGCCCAACGGGGTCAGGGAATTATGGCTACACCTTC. Residues: CASSPTGSGNYGYTF.

The chain joins TRBV7-3 to TRBJ1-5; tentatively, D is TRBD1 (6 bases). Germline V CDR1 and CDR2: SGHTA, FQGTGA. CDR3 length: 24 residues. The V and J ends lost 1 base and 6 bases respectively, with 40 bases between them. In DNA, the CDR3 is TGTGCCAGCAGCTTAATAACCTCACTACGGCAGGGGTTGGGGAAATGGATAGGGGGTCAGCCCCAGCATTTT. Protein: CASSLITSLRQGLGKWIGGQPQHF.

The chain uses TRBV27 and TRBJ2-6; D possibly corresponds to TRBD1 (6 bases). This CDR3 is 17 amino acids long. V lost 5 bases and J 0 bases, leaving 14 bases between the germline ends. Germline CDR1 MNHEY, CDR2 SMNVEV (reference sequence). The CDR3 loop is CASSATGVRSGANVLTF. DNA of the CDR3: TGTGCCAGCAGTGCGACAGGAGTCCGCTCTGGGGCCAACGTCCTGACTTTC.

The V gene is TRBV10-3, the J gene TRBJ2-1, with no clear D. The CDR3 consists of 12 residues. CDR1 and CDR2 from the germline V gene are ENHRY and SYGVKD. V lost 3 bases to trimming and J lost 9 bases, with 9 bases between them. The CDR3 loop reads CAISETEGEQFF. The CDR3 region has the DNA TGTGCCATCAGTGAAACTGAAGGTGAGCAGTTCTTC.

V gene TRBV5-4 combines with J gene TRBJ1-2, with TRBD1 matching 9 bases. Germline trimming cut 5 bases from V and 3 bases from J; bases unmatched to any gene: 5. CDR1 is SGHNT, CDR2 YYREEE, per germline (reference sequence). There are 14 residues in the CDR3. CDR3 bases: TGTGCCAGCAGGGGACAGGGTAGGGACTATGGCTACACCTTC. Its translation is CASRGQGRDYGYTF.

The gene calls are TRBV4-1 and TRBJ1-2; TRBD1 matches at 7 bases. Trimming removed 3 bases from V and 4 bases from J; junction bases left unmatched: 8. In germline, CDR1 is MGHRA, CDR2 YSYEKL. This CDR3 has 15 amino acids. DNA of the CDR3: TGCGCCAGCAGCCAGAACAGGGGTAAAGGCTATGGCTACACCTTC. Protein product: CASSQNRGKGYGYTF.

The CDR3, as DNA: TGCGCCAGCAGCCCGGCCGACACCCAACCTGAAGCTTTCTTT. This codes for CASSPADTQPEAFF. The chain combines TRBV10-2 with TRBJ1-1; D is uncertain. CDR3 size: 14 residues. The V and J ends lost 6 bases and 6 bases respectively, with 17 bases between them. Per the germline V gene, CDR1 is WSHSY and CDR2 is SAAADI.

Remarks on this clone: A single base separates this from a much larger clone, so it may be a read error. Other DNA sequences in this specimen translate into the identical CDR3. This chain uses TRBV5-1 with TRBJ2-2; 7 bases line up with TRBD1. Trimming removed 3 bases from V and 3 bases from J; junction bases left unmatched: 2. CDR1 is SGHRS and CDR2 is YFSETQ in the germline V gene. CDR3 length: 14 residues. CDR3 residues: CASSSGTDTGELFF. Written as DNA, the CDR3 is TGCGCCAGCAGCTCCGGGACAGACACCGGGGAGCTGTTTTTT.

The table lists this clone with a few counts. The chain recombines TRBV28 with TRBJ2-1, with D perhaps TRBD2 (6 bases). The germline gives CDR1 MDHEN, CDR2 SYDVKM. V was clipped by 3 bases and J by 0 bases, with 15 bases between them. This CDR3 region has 17 residues. The CDR3 is CASSLSRGGDSYNEQFF. CDR3 coding DNA: TGTGCCAGCAGTTTGAGTCGGGGAGGCGACTCCTACAATGAGCAGTTCTTC.

This clone was detected once. The chain employs TRBV5-6 and TRBJ2-2, with 12 bases matching TRBD2. Germline V gene sequence: CDR1 SGHDT, CDR2 YYEEEE. This CDR3 has 16 residues. V trimming: 2 bases; J trimming: 5 bases; junction bases outside the gene matches: 4. The CDR3 loop reads CASSFTGTSGTGELFF. CDR3 DNA: TGTGCCAGCAGCTTTACTGGGACTAGCGGGACCGGGGAGCTGTTTTTT.

The rearrangement links TRBV5-4 to TRBJ2-3; D is undetermined. V lost 3 bases and J lost 2, with 13 bases in between. This CDR3 is built from 15 residues. Per germline, CDR1 SGHNT and CDR2 YYREEE (reference sequence). In DNA, the CDR3 is TGTGCCAGCAGCTCAATGCGGCAGACCACAGATACGCAGTATTTT. Protein: CASSSMRQTTDTQYF.

Here the CDR3 reads CASSTGPDSQETQYF. CDR3 nucleotides: TGTGCCAGCAGCACAGGGCCGGACAGCCAAGAGACCCAGTACTTC. The J gene is TRBJ2-5, the V gene TRBV5-4, with D possibly TRBD1 on 6 matching bases. CDR3 length: 15 residues. V dropped 4 bases and J dropped 1 base, with 14 bases sitting between them. Germline V CDR1 and CDR2: SGHNT, YYREEE (reference sequence).